This passage covers 9 T cell receptor beta chains from one sample sequenced in a study of T cells in Graves' hyperthyroidism and ophthalmopathy. The CDR3 regions of TCR beta were amplified from RNA transcripts. HTBI primers drove first-round RT-PCR of the TCR CDR3. One entry per CDR3 protein, called by TCRdb with MiXCR from the multiplex PCR reads. This sample yields 460,000 or so distinct CDR3 sequences, of which approximately 15% are seen a single time; about 17% belongs to the top ten. Source material: blood. Source of these receptors: a woman aged 18 to 35 with Graves' hyperthyroidism.

This clonotype was recorded at least ten times. V and J are TRBV27 and TRBJ1-4, with a tentative D call TRBD1 (5 bases). This CDR3 has 15 amino acids. The V end was cut by 6 bases, the J end by 5 bases, with 16 bases between. Germline assignment: CDR1 MNHEY and CDR2 SMNVEV (reference sequence). DNA for the CDR3: TGTGCCAGCAGGAGAGCCGGGGGGGGAAATGAAAAACTGTTTTTT. Protein product: CASRRAGGGNEKLFF. Together with reference TRBV27 and TRBJ1-4, the CDR3 gives the full variable domain: EAQVTQNPRYLITVTGKKLTVTCSQNMNHEYMSWYRQDPGLGLRQIYYSMNVEVTDKGDVPEGYKVSRKEKRNFPLILESPSPNQTSLYFCASRRAGGGNEKLFFGSGTQLSVL.

The chain carries TRBV9 and TRBJ2-3; no clear D. Germline CDR1 reads SGDLS; CDR2 reads YYNGEE. The germline V and J ends were trimmed by 0 bases and 2 bases, with 10 bases remaining between them. This CDR3 has 15 amino acids. CDR3 loop: CASSVEFGPTDTQYF. The DNA for the CDR3 is TGTGCCAGCAGCGTAGAGTTTGGGCCCACAGATACGCAGTATTTT.

The V gene is TRBV4-1, the J gene TRBJ2-1; TRBD2 matches at 8 bases. Germline lookup yields CDR1 MGHRA and CDR2 YSYEKL. Trimming removed 1 base from V and 7 bases from J; junction bases left unmatched: 12. The CDR3 runs 17 residues. The CDR3 DNA follows: TGCGCCAGCAGCCAAGCGCGGGGGGCCCTCGCGGCGAATGAGCAGTTCTTC. Protein product: CASSQARGALAANEQFF.

The rearrangement uses TRBV25-1 and TRBJ2-1; D gene uncertain. Germline V CDR1 and CDR2: MGHDK, SYGVNS. V lost 5 bases and J lost 10, with 9 bases in between. This CDR3 has 11 amino acids. As DNA, the CDR3 is TGTGCCAGCAGTTTTGGGATCGAGCAGTTCTTC. Translating it yields CASSFGIEQFF.

Details on this clonotype: A much larger clone is a single base away; this may be a read error. The chain recombines TRBV30 with TRBJ2-3, with a possible D match to TRBD2 (6 bases). Germline CDR1 is GTSNPN and CDR2 is SVGIG (reference sequence). The length of the CDR3 is 14 residues. CDR3 sequence: CARSGAGFTDTQYF. The CDR3 coding sequence is TGTGCCCGGAGTGGGGCGGGATTCACAGATACGCAGTATTTT.

In this sample, this clonotype turned up many times. The V and J genes are TRBV4-2 and TRBJ2-2; D may be TRBD2 (6 bases). Germline values: CDR1 LGHNA, CDR2 YNFKEQ. The CDR3 runs 14 residues. V was cut by 0 bases and J by 7 bases, with 9 bases left in between. Written as DNA, the CDR3 is TGTGCCAGCAGCCAAGACGGAGCGGGCGGGGAGCTGTTTTTT. Its translation: CASSQDGAGGELFF.

At least ten counts were recorded for this clonotype. The chain's CDR3 is CATSDPNNYEQYF. The CDR3 DNA reads as TGTGCCACCAGTGATCCGAATAACTACGAGCAGTACTTC. The chain employs TRBV24-1 and TRBJ2-7; D not certain. The V gene lost 3 bases and the J gene lost 3 bases, with 8 bases spanning the gap. Germline V gene data show CDR1 as KGHDR and CDR2 as SFDVKD. The CDR3 is 13 amino acids.

The CDR3 bases are TGTGCCAGCAGCCGAGGGGTTAGTAATTCACCCCTCCACTTT. It encodes CASSRGVSNSPLHF. The chain couples TRBV2 to TRBJ1-6; D is perhaps TRBD1 (5 bases). Trimming removed 6 bases at V and 6 bases at J, with 12 bases between. CDR3 size: 14 residues. Per the germline V gene, CDR1 is SNHLY and CDR2 is FYNNEI.

The rearrangement joins TRBV19 to TRBJ1-2; D unclear. The V gene's germline CDR1 is LNHDA and CDR2 SQIVND (reference sequence). V lost 2 bases and J 5 bases, leaving 18 bases between the germline ends. CDR3 length: 16 amino acids. CDR3 protein: CASSIREATGDYGYTF. The CDR3 DNA follows: TGTGCCAGTAGTATAAGGGAAGCTACTGGGGATTATGGCTACACCTTC.